The 2 T cell receptor beta chains below all came from one sample that was sequenced in a study of T cell repertoires in cytomegalovirus infection. In TCRdb, the reads were re-called with MiXCR into one record per CDR3 protein. The sample shows 300,000 to 450,000 distinct CDR3 sequences, about a sixth of them seen only once. Sequenced sample: PBMCs. The receptors derive from a human donor in good health (CMV status not recorded). Some clones in this sample may be carry-over from other donors' samples.

The table lists this clonotype with a few counts. The CDR3 region has the DNA TGTGCCAGCAGCCCGAGACCCCGGGACTCCTATTTTGCAGATACGCAGTATTTT. Protein product: CASSPRPRDSYFADTQYF. The genes are TRBV11-2 and TRBJ2-3, with a weak D call TRBD2 (6 bases). The CDR3 sequence is 18 residues long. Trimming took off 5 bases at V and 4 bases at J, with 25 bases between the two ends. Per germline, CDR1 SGHAT and CDR2 FQNNGV.

This clonotype showed up many times. The chain joins TRBV7-2 to TRBJ2-1, with D unresolved. Germline CDR1 reads SGHTA; CDR2 reads FQGNSA. V lost 5 bases and J 10 bases, leaving 15 bases between the germline ends. This CDR3 spans 13 amino acids. CDR3: CASSLRRVAEQFF. The DNA for the CDR3 is TGTGCCAGCAGCCTTCGGAGAGTGGCCGAGCAGTTCTTC.